This T cell receptor beta chain was sequenced for a study of shared clonotypes between healthy human individuals. Study-level background: CD4 naive and memory got three plates each, CD8 naive two, CD8 memory one.

Unmatched junction bases numbered 6, after V lost 5 bases and J lost 4 bases. Germline assignment: CDR1 SGDLS and CDR2 YYNGEE. The CDR3 spans 14 residues. Clones were sequenced by immunoSEQ multiplex PCR, and TCRdb holds only the in-frame ones, with some missing. The repertoire holds approximately 1,000,000 clones, with around 78% as singletons. V gene TRBV9 combines with J gene TRBJ1-2, with 9 bases matching TRBD1. This TCR derives from a man aged 18 to 30 in good health. Some clones in this sample may be carry-over from other donors' samples. The sample taken for sequencing was memory CD4+ T cells from PBMCs. Noted subset: CD45RA-negative fraction. CDR3 coding DNA: TGTGCCAGCAGTGGGGGACAGGGTCGCTATGGCTACACCTTC. Its translation is CASSGGQGRYGYTF.